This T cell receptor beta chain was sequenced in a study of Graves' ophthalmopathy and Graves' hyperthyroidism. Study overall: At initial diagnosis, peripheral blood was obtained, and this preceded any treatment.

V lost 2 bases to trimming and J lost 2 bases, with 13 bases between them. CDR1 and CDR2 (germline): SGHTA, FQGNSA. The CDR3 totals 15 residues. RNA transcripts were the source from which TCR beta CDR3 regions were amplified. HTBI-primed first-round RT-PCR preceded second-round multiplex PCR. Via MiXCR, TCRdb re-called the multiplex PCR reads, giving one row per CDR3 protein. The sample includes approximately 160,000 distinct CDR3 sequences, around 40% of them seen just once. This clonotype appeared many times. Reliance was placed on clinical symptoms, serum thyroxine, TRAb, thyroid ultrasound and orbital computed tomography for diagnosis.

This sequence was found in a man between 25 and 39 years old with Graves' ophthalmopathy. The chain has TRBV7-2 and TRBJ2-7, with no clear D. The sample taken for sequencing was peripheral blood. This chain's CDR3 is CASSLNGPITYEQYF. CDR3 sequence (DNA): TGTGCCAGCAGCTTAAACGGCCCGATTACCTACGAGCAGTACTTC. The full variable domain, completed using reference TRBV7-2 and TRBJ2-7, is GAGVSQSPSNKVTEKGKDVELRCDPISGHTALYWYRQSLGQGLEFLIYFQGNSAPDKSGLPSDRFSAERTGGSVSTLTIQRTQQEDSAVYLCASSLNGPITYEQYFGPGTRLTVT.